The entry below describes one T cell receptor (beta chain). Its matching antigen is unknown. These data belong to a study of cytomegalovirus exposure and HLA in healthy donors. Study results and caveats: In a later analysis, parvovirus B19, influenza, CMV and Epstein-Barr virus appeared linked to several top co-occurrence clusters.

The primer mix had 60 Vbeta and 13 Jbeta primers. Profiled with immunoSEQ multiplex PCR; TCRdb holds only in-frame clones, not every one. The sample has about 150,000 clones, 70% to 80% seen once. The clonotype was recovered from a male donor in good health and CMV-seronegative. The specimen sequenced was PBMCs.

DNA for the CDR3: TGCGCCAGCAGTCAATCACAAGGGCGGACTAGCGGGAGAGGAGATACGCAGTATTTT. This translates into CASSQSQGRTSGRGDTQYF. The gene calls are TRBV23-1 and TRBJ2-3, with 13 bases aligning to TRBD2. TRBV23-1 is an ORF; its function is uncertain. With 0 bases clipped from V and 5 bases from J, the junction kept 11 bases outside the gene matches. The CDR3 totals 19 residues.